This T cell receptor (beta chain) was captured in a study of shared clonotypes between healthy human individuals. Points from the study as a whole: Roughly 4.7% was the fraction of naive CD4 clonotypes found shared across a few donors. Rarefaction indicated that sorted-subset sequencing remained incomplete although depth was large.

This clone was found once. What it recognizes is unknown. Trimming removed 5 bases from V and 3 bases from J, with 14 bases in between. The CDR3 totals 14 residues. Germline V lookup: CDR1 SGHNT, CDR2 YYREEE (reference sequence). Clones were sequenced by immunoSEQ multiplex PCR, and TCRdb holds only the in-frame ones, with some missing. The sample holds roughly 2.5 million clones, 85% to 95% seen once. The chain carries TRBV5-4 and TRBJ1-1; D is undetermined. This clonotype was obtained from a man younger than 30 in good health. Sequenced: naive CD4+ T cells sorted from blood. Described subset: CD45RA+ positively selected. CDR3 protein: CASSRAGTDTEAFF. For the CDR3, the DNA is TGTGCCAGCAGTCGGGCCGGCACGGACACTGAAGCTTTCTTT.